The rows below give T cell receptor beta chains drawn from one sample of a study of T cell changes during pregnancy in multiple sclerosis. The table came from immunoSEQ multiplex PCR; TCRdb's copy has only in-frame clones and leaves some out. In the table there are tens of thousands of clones, about 91% of which are singletons. The starting material was peripheral blood, obtained in the first trimester of pregnancy. The receptors derive from a female donor with multiple sclerosis, enrolled in a pregnancy study. Both conserved end residues are part of each CDR3. A D gene is named only where the DNA matches it firmly. Clone sizes are given selectively: once, few, many, or a class where the clone is expanded.

CDR3 DNA,CDR3 protein,J gene,V gene,clone size,D gene
TGTGCCAGCAGCCTACTCAAGAACACTGAAGCTTTCTTT,CASSLLKNTEAFF,TRBJ1-1,TRBV5-8,.,.
TGCAGCGTTGAAAACAGGGGGAACGATGGCTACACCTTC,CSVENRGNDGYTF,TRBJ1-2,TRBV29-1,.,TRBD1
TGTGCCAGCAGCGGGACAGGGGGCCGGGAGACCCAGTACTTC,CASSGTGGRETQYF,TRBJ2-5,TRBV2,.,TRBD1
TGTGCCAGCAGCCTAGCGGGAGGGACCGGGGAGCTGTTTTTT,CASSLAGGTGELFF,TRBJ2-2,TRBV5-6,.,TRBD2
TGTGCCAGCCAAGGGGACAGTCTAAATTCACCCCTCCACTTT,CASQGDSLNSPLHF,TRBJ1-6,TRBV9,.,TRBD1
TGTGCCAGCAGCTCAGACAGGAACACTGAAGCTTTCTTT,CASSSDRNTEAFF,TRBJ1-1,TRBV7-3,.,.
TGTGCCAGCAGCTCGGACAGGGTTCAGCCCCAGCATTTT,CASSSDRVQPQHF,TRBJ1-5,TRBV7-8,.,TRBD1
TGTGCCAGCATGGAGGGGATCACTGAAGCTTTCTTT,CASMEGITEAFF,TRBJ1-1,TRBV2,.,.
TGTGCCAGCAGCTTAGCTCGTCGGGTGGCGGGCACTGAAGCTTTCTTT,CASSLARRVAGTEAFF,TRBJ1-1,TRBV7-9,.,.
TGTGCCAGCTCACCCGGAGAAGGGGAGCTGTTTTTT,CASSPGEGELFF,TRBJ2-2,TRBV18,.,.
TGTGCCTGGGGACCCGGGACTACCCCCTACGAGCAGTACTTC,CAWGPGTTPYEQYF,TRBJ2-7,TRBV30,.,TRBD2
TGTGCCAGCAGCGTCACAGGGTTCCGAAACACCATATATTTT,CASSVTGFRNTIYF,TRBJ1-3,TRBV28,.,.
TGCGCCAGCAGCTCACGACAGGGGGCTGAGTATGGCTACACCTTC,CASSSRQGAEYGYTF,TRBJ1-2,TRBV5-1,.,TRBD1
TGTGCCAGCAGTTCAGGACTAGCGGGTTACAATGAGCAGTTCTTC,CASSSGLAGYNEQFF,TRBJ2-1,TRBV27,.,TRBD2
TGTGCCAGCAGCTTAAATAGCGGCCCAATGAATTCACCCCTCCACTTT,CASSLNSGPMNSPLHF,TRBJ1-6,TRBV7-2,.,.
TGTGCCAGCTCATGGGACAGGGAAAACACCGGGGAGCTGTTTTTT,CASSWDRENTGELFF,TRBJ2-2,TRBV18,.,TRBD1
TGTGCCAGCAGCTTGGGACTAGCGGGAGTCGAGCAGTACTTC,CASSLGLAGVEQYF,TRBJ2-7,TRBV9,few,TRBD2
TGTGCCAGCAGCGCTCGACAGAACAGCAATCAGCCCCAGCATTTT,CASSARQNSNQPQHF,TRBJ1-5,TRBV5-6,.,.
TGTGCCAGCGCCGGACAGGGAAACACCATATATTTT,CASAGQGNTIYF,TRBJ1-3,TRBV18,.,.
TGTGCCAGCAGGGTAAACAGGGTTATGAACACTGAAGCTTTCTTT,CASRVNRVMNTEAFF,TRBJ1-1,TRBV6-5,.,.
TGTGCCACCAGCCCCGGCCGAGGATCCTATGGCTACACCTTC,CATSPGRGSYGYTF,TRBJ1-2,TRBV15,.,.
TGCGCCAGCAGCTTGGGAAGGACAGCCTCTGGAAACACCATATATTTT,CASSLGRTASGNTIYF,TRBJ1-3,TRBV5-1,.,.
.,CASSKGTGYACEQYF,TRBJ2-7,TRBV21-1,.,.
TGTGCCATCAATCCCTCTGCCGGGATCCACGATAAAAGCAATCAGCCCCAGCATTTT,CAINPSAGIHDKSNQPQHF,TRBJ1-5,TRBV10-3,.,.
TGCGCCAGCAGCCCCCTTGGCAGGGAGGGCCAGCCCCAGCATTTT,CASSPLGREGQPQHF,TRBJ1-5,TRBV5-1,.,.
TGTGCCAGCAGCTCTTCAGGACCGGGACAGGGCCATAGCAATCAGCCCCAGCATTTT,CASSSSGPGQGHSNQPQHF,TRBJ1-5,TRBV9,.,TRBD1
TGTGCCAGCTCACCGGGACTAGCGGGGGACAATGAGCAGTTCTTC,CASSPGLAGDNEQFF,TRBJ2-1,TRBV18,.,TRBD2
TGTGCCAGCAGCCCTTCGGGACTAGCGGGAGTCCGCTCCTACGAGCAGTACTTC,CASSPSGLAGVRSYEQYF,TRBJ2-7,TRBV27,.,TRBD2
TGTGCCAGCTCACGGCGGGAGGGCCGGATAAATGAGCAGTTCTTC,CASSRREGRINEQFF,TRBJ2-1,TRBV18,.,TRBD2
TGTGCCAGCAGCTCCGCCTCCCCCCTAGCGACAGATACGCAGTATTTT,CASSSASPLATDTQYF,TRBJ2-3,TRBV4-2,.,.
TGTGTCAGCAGCCCTGCCGGGACAGGGTCCTACGAGCAGTACTTC,CVSSPAGTGSYEQYF,TRBJ2-7,TRBV5-6,.,TRBD1
TGTGCCAGCTCACCACCCATAGCGCGCAATGAGCAGTTCTTC,CASSPPIARNEQFF,TRBJ2-1,TRBV18,once,.
TGTGCCAGCAGCCCTAGCGGGAATTCCTACAATGAGCAGTTCTTC,CASSPSGNSYNEQFF,TRBJ2-1,TRBV9,.,TRBD2
TGTGCCAGCAGTTCCCGGGACTACCATGAGCAGTTCTTC,CASSSRDYHEQFF,TRBJ2-1,TRBV6-5,.,TRBD2
TGTGCCAGCAGCTTGGTAGGCGGGGCACATAATTCACCCCTCCACTTT,CASSLVGGAHNSPLHF,TRBJ1-6,TRBV5-5,many,.
TGCGCCAGCAGCCAAGTCCGGGGGGACAGGATTTACACTGAAGCTTTCTTT,CASSQVRGDRIYTEAFF,TRBJ1-1,TRBV5-1,.,TRBD1
TGTGCCAGCAGCCCCCTGGGAGGGGGTAACACCGGGGAGCTGTTTTTT,CASSPLGGGNTGELFF,TRBJ2-2,TRBV14,.,.
TGTGCCAGTAGTGCCGGGGGGACCGAGCAGTACTTC,CASSAGGTEQYF,TRBJ2-7,TRBV19,.,TRBD2
TGTGCCAGCAGTGGGGGGGGAGAGACCCAGTACTTC,CASSGGGETQYF,TRBJ2-5,TRBV7-9,once,TRBD2
TGCGCCAGCAGCCTTAACACAGATACGCAGTATTTT,CASSLNTDTQYF,TRBJ2-3,TRBV5-1,.,.
TGTGCCAGCAGACCCGGACTAGCGGGATTGGAGACCCAGTACTTC,CASRPGLAGLETQYF,TRBJ2-5,TRBV2,.,TRBD2
TGTGCCAACGGGGAGGGGACTAACTATGGCTACACCTTC,CANGEGTNYGYTF,TRBJ1-2,TRBV6-1,.,.
TGTGCCAGCAGTGAAGCGGGACAGGCCTATGGCTACACCTTC,CASSEAGQAYGYTF,TRBJ1-2,TRBV6-1,.,TRBD1
TGTGCCAGCAGCTTGAGGAGGCCCGGAGCTTTCTTT,CASSLRRPGAFF,TRBJ1-1,TRBV7-4,.,.
TGTGCCAGCACCCTCAGAGGACAGGGAGGGGGCAATGAGCAGTTCTTC,CASTLRGQGGGNEQFF,TRBJ2-1,TRBV2,.,.
TGTGCCAGTTCAGGGGGCAATGGCTACACCTTC,CASSGGNGYTF,TRBJ1-2,TRBV2,.,TRBD1
TGTGCCAGCAACCTGGACAGGGTATCTAACTATGGCTACACCTTC,CASNLDRVSNYGYTF,TRBJ1-2,TRBV28,.,TRBD1
TGTGCCAGCAGCTTGGGTCGGGACGAGCAGTACTTC,CASSLGRDEQYF,TRBJ2-7,TRBV5-6,.,.
TGCGCCACCACGAATGCCGGGACAGGGGCAAATGAGCAGTTCTTC,CATTNAGTGANEQFF,TRBJ2-1,TRBV5-1,.,TRBD1
TGCGCCAGCAGCACGGAAGGGACAGGGGTCTACAATGAGCAGTTCTTC,CASSTEGTGVYNEQFF,TRBJ2-1,TRBV5-1,.,TRBD1
TGTGCCAGCATGCTTAGCGGGAGTTGGTCCAATTACGAGCAGTACTTC,CASMLSGSWSNYEQYF,TRBJ2-7,TRBV5-7,.,TRBD2
TGCGCCAGCAGCCAGAATACAGGGGGCCAGGCTGGCTACACCTTC,CASSQNTGGQAGYTF,TRBJ1-2,TRBV5-1,.,TRBD1
TGTGCCAGCAGGTCCCTGAATCAGCCCCAGCATTTT,CASRSLNQPQHF,TRBJ1-5,TRBV27,.,.
TGTGCCAGCAGCTGGACAGGGCTCGGGGAGCTGTTTTTT,CASSWTGLGELFF,TRBJ2-2,TRBV2,.,TRBD1
TGTGCCAGCAGCGAGGGACAGGGAGGACAGCCCCAGCATTTT,CASSEGQGGQPQHF,TRBJ1-5,TRBV9,.,TRBD1